This passage covers 6 T cell receptor beta chains from one sample sequenced in a study of cytomegalovirus exposure and HLA in healthy donors. PCR involved 60 Vbeta and 13 Jbeta primers. Profiled with immunoSEQ multiplex PCR; TCRdb holds only in-frame clones, not every one. The specimen's table records about 110,000 clones. Sequenced material: PBMCs. The receptors stem from a man aged 25 to 40 in good health and CMV-seronegative.

CDR3: CASSQKGYSSYEQYF. CDR3 sequence (DNA): TGCGCCAGCAGCCAGAAGGGGTACAGCTCCTACGAGCAGTACTTC. V gene TRBV4-1 combines with J gene TRBJ2-7, with D tentatively TRBD1 (5 bases). The CDR3 loop spans 15 amino acids. V was trimmed by 3 bases and J by 0 bases, leaving 12 bases between them. Germline CDR1 is MGHRA and CDR2 is YSYEKL.

The rearrangement joins TRBV7-2 to TRBJ2-1; TRBD1 might be the D (6 bases). CDR3 length: 15 residues. Germline V gene data show CDR1 as SGHTA and CDR2 as FQGNSA. Trimming removed 5 bases from V and 12 bases from J, with 23 bases in between. As DNA, the CDR3 is TGTGCCAGCAGCCTGCTAGGACAGTACCAAACCATGCAGTTCTTC. As protein: CASSLLGQYQTMQFF.

The rearrangement links TRBV7-2 to TRBJ2-7; perhaps TRBD1 as D (5 bases). Germline V gene lookup returns CDR1 SGHTA and CDR2 FQGNSA. The CDR3 extends over 15 amino acids. Trimming took off 5 bases at V and 3 bases at J, with 17 bases between the two ends. Here the CDR3 reads CASSPYTGQGYEQYF. DNA for the CDR3: TGTGCCAGCAGCCCCTATACTGGCCAGGGCTACGAGCAGTACTTC.

This chain connects TRBV4-2 to TRBJ2-1; TRBD2 matches at 9 bases. This CDR3 spans 16 amino acids. Trimming took 0 bases from V and 3 from J; bases not matched to a gene: 3. Germline values: CDR1 LGHNA, CDR2 YNFKEQ. This CDR3 reads CASSQDSSGDYNEQFF. The CDR3 bases are TGTGCCAGCAGCCAAGATTCTAGCGGGGACTACAATGAGCAGTTCTTC.

This sequence joins TRBV2 and TRBJ1-6; D is unclear. V was clipped by 1 base and J by 5 bases, with 6 bases between them. The CDR3 contains 14 residues. Germline values: CDR1 SNHLY, CDR2 FYNNEI. CDR3: CASSEVGDNSPLHF. CDR3 DNA: TGTGCCAGCAGTGAAGTCGGGGATAATTCACCCCTCCACTTT.

V usage is TRBV11-2 and J usage is TRBJ2-1; 7 nucleotides agree with TRBD2. The CDR3 extends over 14 amino acids. In germline, CDR1 is SGHAT, CDR2 FQNNGV. J gave up 7 bases and V 4 bases, and 7 bases lay outside the gene matches. CDR3 coding DNA: TGTGCCAGCAGCTCCCGGGACTATCGGAATGAGCAGTTCTTC. Amino acids: CASSSRDYRNEQFF.